This TCR beta chain appears in the sequencing data of a study of siplizumab effects on memory and regulatory T cells. Study-level findings and limits: The naive T cell population seemed more diverse than memory cells and seemed a major contributor to the alloresponse.

With respect to this clone: The antigen remains undetermined.

Sequencing used immunoSEQ multiplex PCR; TCRdb keeps in-frame clones, though not all of them. The profile shows approximately 90,000 clones, 94% of them singletons. CDR1 and CDR2 from the germline V gene are MNHNS and SASEGT. V was cut by 11 bases and J by 6 bases, with 16 bases left in between. The CDR3 has 12 residues. This chain joins TRBV6-1 and TRBJ1-2; D not resolved. This TCR came from a human donor in good health. The sample consisted of non-Treg CD4+ T cells sorted from blood. As DNA, the CDR3 is TGTGCCTGTACCACTGGGTCCCATGGCTACACCTTC. Protein product: CACTTGSHGYTF.